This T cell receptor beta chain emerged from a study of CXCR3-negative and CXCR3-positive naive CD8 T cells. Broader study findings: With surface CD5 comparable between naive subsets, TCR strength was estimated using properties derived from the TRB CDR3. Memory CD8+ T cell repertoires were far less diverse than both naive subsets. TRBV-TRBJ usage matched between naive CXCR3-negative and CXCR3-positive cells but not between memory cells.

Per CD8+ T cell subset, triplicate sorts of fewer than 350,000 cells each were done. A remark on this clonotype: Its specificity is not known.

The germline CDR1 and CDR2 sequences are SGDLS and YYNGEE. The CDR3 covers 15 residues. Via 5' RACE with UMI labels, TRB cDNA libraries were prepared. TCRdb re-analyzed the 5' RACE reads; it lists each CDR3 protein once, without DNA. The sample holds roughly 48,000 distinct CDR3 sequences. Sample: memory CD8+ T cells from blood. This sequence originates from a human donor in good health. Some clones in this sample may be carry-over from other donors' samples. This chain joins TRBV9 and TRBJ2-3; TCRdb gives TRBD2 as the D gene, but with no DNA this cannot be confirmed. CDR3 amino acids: CASSSPSSPGDTQYF.